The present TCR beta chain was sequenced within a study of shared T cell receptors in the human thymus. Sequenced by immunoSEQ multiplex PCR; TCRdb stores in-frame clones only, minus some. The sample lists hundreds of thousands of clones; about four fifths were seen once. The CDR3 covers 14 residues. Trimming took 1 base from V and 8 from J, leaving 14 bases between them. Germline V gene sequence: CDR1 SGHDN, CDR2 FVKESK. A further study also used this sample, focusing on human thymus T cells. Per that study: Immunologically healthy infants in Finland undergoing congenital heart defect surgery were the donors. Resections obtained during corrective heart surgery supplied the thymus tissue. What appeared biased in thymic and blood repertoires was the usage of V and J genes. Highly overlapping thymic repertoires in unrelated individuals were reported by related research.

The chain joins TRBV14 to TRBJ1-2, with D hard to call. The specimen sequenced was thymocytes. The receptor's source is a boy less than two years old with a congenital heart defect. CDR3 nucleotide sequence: TGTGCCAGCAGCCAAGTTGGCCGGCGAGGGGGCTACACCTTC. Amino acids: CASSQVGRRGGYTF.